This TCR beta chain emerged from a study of vaccination and CD4 T cells after COVID-19. Study information: From HCoV-229E, HCoV-OC43, HCoV-NL63 and SARS-CoV-2, overlapping spike peptides were used to stimulate the cells. Control wells got either CEFX epitopes, HIV-1 Nef peptides, or no peptide at all.

Study-wide findings and caveats: Convalescent patients' clones that were vaccine-specific were spike mono-reactive in 304 of 307 cases.

Cultured CD4+ T cell DNA was sequenced using the Oncomine TCR Beta short-read assay. TCRdb fed the PCR reads into MiXCR, producing one record per CDR3 protein. The data show 15,000 to 20,000 distinct CDR3 sequences, more than 65% seen once. V lost 3 bases to trimming and J lost 7 bases, with 19 bases between them. CDR1 MNHEY and CDR2 SMNVEV come from the germline V gene (reference sequence). CDR3 length: 15 amino acids. Details on this clonotype: The antigen is undetermined.

The treatment is: approximately 10-day PBMC culture with coronavirus spike peptide pools or control peptides (ViraFEST assay). Half the growth medium was swapped for new IL-2 medium on days 3 and 7. Sequencing was done on a sample of CD4+ T cells from blood, cultured in vitro. This chain links TRBV27 with TRBJ2-7; TRBD2 might be the D (6 bases). The receptor was derived from a human donor who had recovered from COVID-19. CDR3 nucleotide sequence: TGTGCCAGCAGTTTCCGGCAGGAGGCGGGGTGGGAGCAGTACTTC. Residues: CASSFRQEAGWEQYF.